Each of the 16 T cell receptor beta chains below was sequenced from the same sample in a study of blood T cell repertoires in COVID-19. Clones were read by immunoSEQ multiplex PCR, and TCRdb kept only the in-frame ones, dropping some. The table includes over 300,000 clones, approximately 85% detected once. Source material: PBMCs or T cells enriched from blood (not recorded which). The receptors were sampled from a man aged 25 to 45 who had recovered from COVID-19.

In regard to this clone: An end of the junction does not agree with germline; a read error may underlie this. This CDR3 reads CASSQVRGGLNF. Written as DNA, the CDR3 is TGCGCCAGCAGCCAAGTTAGGGGGGGCCTTAATTTT. The chain has TRBV4-1 and TRBJ1-4, with D perhaps matching TRBD1 (6 bases). CDR3 length: 12 residues. Per the germline V gene, CDR1 is MGHRA and CDR2 is YSYEKL.

The J gene is TRBJ2-5, the V gene TRBV19; 7 bases are a match to TRBD1. The length of the CDR3 is 15 residues. The J segment lost 1 base and the V segment lost 3 bases, leaving 5 bases of the junction unmatched. From germline, CDR1 is LNHDA and CDR2 SQIVND (reference sequence). The CDR3 bases are TGTGCCAGTAGTATGGAAAGGACAGGCCAAGAGACCCAGTACTTC. Protein product: CASSMERTGQETQYF. The full variable domain, its missing parts supplied by reference TRBV19 and TRBJ2-5, is DGGITQSPKYLFRKEGQNVTLSCEQNLNHDAMYWYRQDPGQGLRLIYYSQIVNDFQKGDIAEGYSVSREKKESFPLTVTSAQKNPTAFYLCASSMERTGQETQYFGPGTRLLVL.

With regard to this clone: Within the sample, other DNA sequences also encode this same CDR3. This chain connects TRBV19 to TRBJ1-6, with TRBD1 identical over 9 bases. The CDR3 has 14 residues. Germline assignment: CDR1 LNHDA and CDR2 SQIVND (reference sequence). V dropped 9 bases and J dropped 5; count of bases not matched to a gene: 5. The CDR3 nucleotides read TGTGCCAGCTCCCGGGACAGGGATAATTCACCCCTCCACTTT. Its translation is CASSRDRDNSPLHF.

This chain connects TRBV14 to TRBJ1-2, with TRBD1 matching 7 bases. The V segment lost 2 bases and the J segment 2 bases; nucleotides outside the gene matches: 5. The CDR3 is 15 amino acids. The germline V gene has CDR1 SGHDN and CDR2 FVKESK. CDR3 residues: CASSQQGGLNYGYTF. The DNA for the CDR3 is TGTGCCAGCAGCCAACAGGGGGGTCTAAACTATGGCTACACCTTC.

This clone occurred many times. The J gene is TRBJ2-7, the V gene TRBV6-1; 11 positions match TRBD2. From germline, CDR1 is MNHNS and CDR2 SASEGT. After removal of 0 bases from V and 2 bases from J, the junction contained 0 bases not matched to a gene. The CDR3 sequence is 15 residues long. CDR3 protein: CASSEASGGAYEQYF. DNA for the CDR3: TGTGCCAGCAGTGAAGCTAGCGGGGGGGCCTACGAGCAGTACTTC.

The V and J genes are TRBV30 and TRBJ1-2, with a weak D call TRBD1 (5 bases). V gave up 4 bases and J gave up 2 bases, with 11 bases separating them. This CDR3 contains 13 residues. Germline CDR1 GTSNPN, CDR2 SVGIG (reference sequence). In DNA, the CDR3 is TGTGCCTGGATTGGGGGGATAAACTATGGCTACACCTTC. Its translation: CAWIGGINYGYTF. Full variable domain (missing parts from reference TRBV30 and TRBJ1-2): SQTIHQWPATLVQPVGSPLSLECTVEGTSNPNLYWYRQAAGRGLQLLFYSVGIGQISSEVPQNLSASRPQDRQFILSSKKLLLSDSGFYLCAWIGGINYGYTFGSGTRLTVV.

This rearrangement joins TRBV5-4 to TRBJ1-1, with D hard to call. The CDR3 covers 12 residues. Trimming took 0 bases from V and 7 from J, leaving 7 bases between them. The germline CDR1 and CDR2 sequences are SGHNT and YYREEE (reference sequence). CDR3 loop: CASSLEQIEAFF. In DNA form, the CDR3 reads TGTGCCAGCAGCTTGGAACAGATTGAAGCTTTCTTT.

This chain uses TRBV4-2 with TRBJ1-2; TRBD1 is a possible D gene (6 bases). Germline-derived CDR1 and CDR2 are LGHNA and YNFKEQ. Trimming pared 4 bases from V and 6 bases from J, leaving 15 bases between. This CDR3 is 14 amino acids long. The CDR3 spells CASSRRTEENGYTF. The CDR3 DNA follows: TGTGCCAGCAGCCGCCGGACAGAGGAAAATGGCTACACCTTC.

The chain has TRBV29-1 and TRBJ1-1, with TRBD1 as a possible D gene (6 bases). CDR3 length: 13 residues. V was shortened by 6 bases and J by 0 bases, with 11 bases between the two germline ends. Germline V gene sequence: CDR1 SQVTM, CDR2 ANQGSEA. The CDR3 sequence is CSVLQGLNTEAFF. In nucleotides, the CDR3 is TGCAGCGTCCTTCAGGGGTTGAACACTGAAGCTTTCTTT.

The J gene is TRBJ2-7, the V gene TRBV6-5; 8 nucleotides line up with TRBD2. The germline V gene has CDR1 MNHEY and CDR2 SVGAGI. V was clipped by 8 bases and J by 1 base; unmatched bases: 10. This CDR3 contains 15 residues. CDR3: CASSDLGTRSYEQYF. The CDR3 nucleotides read TGTGCCAGCTCTGACCTAGGGACTAGATCCTACGAGCAGTACTTC.

CDR3 nucleotide sequence: TGTGCCAGTAGTCCTCGACAGGGAATGATGGAGCAGTACTTC. Translation gives CASSPRQGMMEQYF. V usage is TRBV19 and J usage is TRBJ2-7; TRBD1 agrees at 7 bases. CDR1 is LNHDA and CDR2 is SQIVND in the germline V gene (reference sequence). The V gene end was trimmed by 5 bases and the J gene end by 7 bases; junction bases not matched to a gene: 11. There are 14 residues in the CDR3. Full variable domain (outside the CDR3, taken from reference TRBV19 and TRBJ2-7): DGGITQSPKYLFRKEGQNVTLSCEQNLNHDAMYWYRQDPGQGLRLIYYSQIVNDFQKGDIAEGYSVSREKKESFPLTVTSAQKNPTAFYLCASSPRQGMMEQYFGPGTRLTVT.

This rearrangement joins TRBV18 to TRBJ2-5; 10 nucleotides line up with TRBD1. The CDR3 runs to 14 residues. Germline V CDR1 and CDR2: KGHSH, LQKENI. V lost 6 bases, J lost 4 bases, and 5 bases stayed unmatched. Here the CDR3 reads CASSLWDRGETQYF. The CDR3 DNA follows: TGTGCCAGCTCGCTTTGGGACAGGGGAGAGACCCAGTACTTC.

The CDR3 DNA follows: TGTGCCAGCAGCCTTTGGACAGGGGAGGACACTGAAGCTTTCTTT. Protein product: CASSLWTGEDTEAFF. The V and J genes are TRBV7-2 and TRBJ1-1, with 9 nucleotides matching TRBD1. The germline gives CDR1 SGHTA, CDR2 FQGNSA. J gave up 3 bases and V 5 bases, and 7 bases lay outside the gene matches. CDR3 length equals 15 residues.

This rearrangement joins TRBV6-5 to TRBJ1-6; tentatively, D is TRBD1 (5 bases). The CDR3 runs 14 residues. V shed 7 bases and J shed 8 bases, with 15 bases lying between them. CDR1 is MNHEY, CDR2 SVGAGI, per germline. The CDR3: CASILNIGDSPLHF. The CDR3 coding sequence is TGTGCCAGCATTCTGAACATAGGGGATTCACCCCTCCACTTT.

The chain joins TRBV11-2 to TRBJ2-3; no definite D call. Germline values: CDR1 SGHAT, CDR2 FQNNGV. CDR3 length equals 16 residues. V lost 0 bases to trimming and J lost 3 bases, with 13 bases between them. The CDR3 here is CASSLELGSTTDTQYF. DNA for the CDR3: TGTGCCAGCAGCTTAGAGTTGGGCAGTACTACAGATACGCAGTATTTT.

This rearrangement joins TRBV4-1 to TRBJ1-3, with D tentatively TRBD1 (5 bases). Germline V lookup: CDR1 MGHRA, CDR2 YSYEKL. This CDR3 region has 15 residues. V lost 0 bases, J lost 2 bases, and 8 bases lay in between. The CDR3 spells CASSQDSRAGNTIYF. CDR3 nucleotides: TGCGCCAGCAGCCAAGATTCCAGGGCTGGAAACACCATATATTTT.